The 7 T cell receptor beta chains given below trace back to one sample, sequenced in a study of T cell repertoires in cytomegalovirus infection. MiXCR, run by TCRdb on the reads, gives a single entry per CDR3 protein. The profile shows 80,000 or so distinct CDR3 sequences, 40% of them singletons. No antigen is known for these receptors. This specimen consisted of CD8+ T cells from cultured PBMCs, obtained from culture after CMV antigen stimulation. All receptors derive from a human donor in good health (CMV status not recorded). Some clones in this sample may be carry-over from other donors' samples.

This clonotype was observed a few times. CDR3 DNA sequence: TGTGCCAGCAGCCAAGAGACAGGGACCTCCTACGAGCAGTACTTC. Its protein is CASSQETGTSYEQYF. V is TRBV4-2 and J is TRBJ2-7, with TRBD1 identical over 7 bases. CDR1 and CDR2 from the germline V gene are LGHNA and YNFKEQ. CDR3 length: 15 residues. V trimming: 0 bases; J trimming: 0 bases; junction bases outside the gene matches: 2.

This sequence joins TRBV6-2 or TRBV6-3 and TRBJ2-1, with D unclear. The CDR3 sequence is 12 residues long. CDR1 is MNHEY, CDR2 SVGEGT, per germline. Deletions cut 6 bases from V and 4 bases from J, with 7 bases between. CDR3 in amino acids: CASRGLYNEQFF. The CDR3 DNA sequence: TGTGCCAGCAGAGGTTTATACAATGAGCAGTTCTTC.

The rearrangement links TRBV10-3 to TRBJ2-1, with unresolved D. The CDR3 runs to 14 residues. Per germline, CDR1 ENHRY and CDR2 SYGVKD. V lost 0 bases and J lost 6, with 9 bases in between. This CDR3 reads CAISESGRVNEQFF. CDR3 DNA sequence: TGTGCCATCAGTGAGTCAGGTCGGGTCAATGAGCAGTTCTTC.

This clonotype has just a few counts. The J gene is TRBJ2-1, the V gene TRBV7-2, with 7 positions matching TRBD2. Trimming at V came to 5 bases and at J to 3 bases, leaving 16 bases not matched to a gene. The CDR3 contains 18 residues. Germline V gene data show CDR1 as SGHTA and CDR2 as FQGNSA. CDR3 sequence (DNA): TGTGCCAGCAGCCCGCTCCGGGACTACAGCCCCCTCTACAATGAGCAGTTCTTC. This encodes CASSPLRDYSPLYNEQFF.

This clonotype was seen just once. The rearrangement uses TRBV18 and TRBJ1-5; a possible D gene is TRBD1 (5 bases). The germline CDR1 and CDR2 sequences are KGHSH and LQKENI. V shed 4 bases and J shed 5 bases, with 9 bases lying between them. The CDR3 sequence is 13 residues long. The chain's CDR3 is CASSRGPDQPQHF. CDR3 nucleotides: TGTGCCAGCTCACGGGGACCCGATCAGCCCCAGCATTTT.

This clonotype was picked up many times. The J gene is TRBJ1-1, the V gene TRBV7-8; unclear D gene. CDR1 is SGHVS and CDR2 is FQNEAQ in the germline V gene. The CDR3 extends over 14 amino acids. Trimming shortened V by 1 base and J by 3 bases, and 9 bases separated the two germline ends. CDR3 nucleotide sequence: TGTGCCAGCAGCTTAGGGCCCGGGGACACTGAAGCTTTCTTT. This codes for CASSLGPGDTEAFF.

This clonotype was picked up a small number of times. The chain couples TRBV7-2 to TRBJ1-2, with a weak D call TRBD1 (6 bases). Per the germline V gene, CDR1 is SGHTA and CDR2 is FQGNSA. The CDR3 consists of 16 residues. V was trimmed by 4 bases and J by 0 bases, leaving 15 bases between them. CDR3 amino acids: CASSSPGEPTNYGYTF. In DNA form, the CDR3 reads TGTGCCAGCAGCTCCCCAGGGGAGCCTACTAACTATGGCTACACCTTC.